This passage covers 9 T cell receptor beta chains from one sample sequenced in a study of T cell repertoires in cytomegalovirus infection. TCRdb used MiXCR to reprocess the reads, holding one entry per CDR3 protein. This table has around 100,000 distinct CDR3 sequences, about 9.4% appearing once. These receptors are not linked to any known antigen. Sequencing was carried out using PBMCs, sequenced either directly or after in vitro stimulation (not recorded which). These receptors came from a human donor in good health (CMV status not recorded). Some clones in this sample may be carry-over from other donors' samples.

The chain joins TRBV11-2 to TRBJ2-1; 12 nucleotides match TRBD2. Germline V CDR1 and CDR2: SGHAT, FQNNGV. The ends lost 9 bases at V and 9 bases at J; junction bases unmatched: 9. This CDR3 has 14 amino acids. The CDR3 DNA is TGTGCCAGTAGATCTAGCGGGAGGGCCGGTGAGCAGTTCTTC. It yields the protein CASRSSGRAGEQFF.

This clonotype was seen repeatedly, ten times or more. The CDR3 nucleotides are TGTGCCAGCAGCTTAGACCAGAGGACTGGAAACACCATATATTTT. Protein: CASSLDQRTGNTIYF. J is TRBJ1-3 and V is TRBV7-2; D uncertain. The germline V gene has CDR1 SGHTA and CDR2 FQGNSA. The CDR3 spans 15 residues. Trimming shortened V by 1 base and J by 2 bases, and 9 bases separated the two germline ends.

This clonotype was observed many times. The gene calls are TRBV5-6 and TRBJ1-1, with TRBD1 identical over 7 bases. V lost 4 bases to trimming and J lost 0 bases; unmatched junction nucleotides: 15. The CDR3 runs 18 residues. Per the germline V gene, CDR1 is SGHDT and CDR2 is YYEEEE. This CDR3 is CASSRQTALTGVNTEAFF. CDR3 nucleotides: TGTGCCAGCAGCCGACAGACCGCTCTTACAGGGGTGAACACTGAAGCTTTCTTT. Based on the CDR3 plus reference TRBV5-6 and TRBJ1-1, the full variable domain is DAGVTQSPTHLIKTRGQQVTLRCSPKSGHDTVSWYQQALGQGPQFIFQYYEEEERQRGNFPDRFSGHQFPNYSSELNVNALLLGDSALYLCASSRQTALTGVNTEAFFGQGTRLTVV.

This clonotype was seen at least ten times. V gene TRBV7-2 combines with J gene TRBJ2-7, with no clear D. The germline V gene has CDR1 SGHTA and CDR2 FQGNSA. This CDR3 is built from 13 residues. V was pared by 5 bases and J by 3 bases, with 11 bases between. The CDR3 nucleotides read TGTGCCAGCAGCCCCCCTACTGTCTACGAGCAGTACTTC. Its translation: CASSPPTVYEQYF.

In this sample, this clonotype turned up many times. This sequence joins TRBV4-3 and TRBJ1-3; D is unresolved. CDR1 LGHNA and CDR2 YSLEER come from the germline V gene. This CDR3 contains 16 residues. V lost 0 bases, J lost 0 bases, and 9 bases lay in between. This CDR3 is CASSQDPPGSGNTIYF. DNA of the CDR3: TGCGCCAGCAGCCAAGATCCACCAGGCTCTGGAAACACCATATATTTT.

This clonotype showed up just a few times. The genes are TRBV6-1 and TRBJ2-7; no clear D gene. Germline CDR1 reads MNHNS; CDR2 reads SASEGT. Trimming took off 3 bases at V and 4 bases at J, with 4 bases between the two ends. The CDR3 runs 11 residues. The CDR3 bases are TGTGCCAGCAGTGACGGTTACGAGCAGTACGTC. Protein sequence: CASSDGYEQYV.

This clonotype has at least ten counts. The V and J genes are TRBV12-5 and TRBJ2-2; 8 bases are shared with TRBD2. The germline V gene has CDR1 LGHNT and CDR2 FRNRAP. CDR3 size: 16 residues. V gave up 6 bases and J gave up 2 bases; unmatched junction bases: 8. The CDR3 spells CASGSFSGANTGELFF. CDR3 bases: TGTGCTAGTGGATCGTTTAGCGGGGCTAACACCGGGGAGCTGTTTTTT. Full variable domain (outside the CDR3, taken from reference TRBV12-5 and TRBJ2-2): DARVTQTPRHKVTEMGQEVTMRCQPILGHNTVFWYRQTMMQGLELLAYFRNRAPLDDSGMPKDRFSAEMPDATLATLKIQPSEPRDSAVYFCASGSFSGANTGELFFGEGSRLTVL.

This clonotype occurred many times. This chain joins TRBV5-6 and TRBJ1-6; D not certain. The length of the CDR3 is 15 residues. Trimming cost V 1 base and J 7 bases, with 12 bases left between them. CDR1 is SGHDT and CDR2 is YYEEEE in the germline V gene. The CDR3 DNA sequence: TGTGCCAGCAGCTTGAGGGAACGGTTGAATTCACCCCTCCACTTT. As protein: CASSLRERLNSPLHF.

This clonotype was seen only a few times. This chain connects TRBV4-3 to TRBJ2-7; D gene unclear. Germline V gene sequence: CDR1 LGHNA, CDR2 YSLEER. The CDR3 spans 14 residues. V was pared by 2 bases and J by 1 base, with 9 bases between. The CDR3 bases are TGCGCCAGCAGCCAAAACTTCGGGTCCTACGAGCAGTACTTC. Translating gives CASSQNFGSYEQYF.